This entry lists 15 T cell receptor beta chains sequenced from one sample in a study of Ad26.COV2.S vaccination and SARS-CoV-2 variants. Here immunoSEQ multiplex PCR was the method, and the copy in TCRdb shows in-frame clones only, minus some. The table shows roughly 320,000 clones, with just under 85% occurring only once. The treatment: about 20 received Ad26.COV2.S at low or high dose, single or two shots; about 5 received placebo; per-sample allocation not given. Day 63 after the first vaccine or placebo injection was the time point for sampling. The sequencing used peripheral blood, collected in a trial of Ad26.COV2.S vaccine versus placebo. The receptors derive from a person between 18 and 65 years old who received the Ad26.COV2.S COVID-19 vaccine or a placebo.

This chain uses TRBV2 with TRBJ2-7; D is ambiguous. The CDR3 is 15 residues long. Germline V lookup: CDR1 SNHLY, CDR2 FYNNEI. The V end was cut by 8 bases, the J end by 0 bases, with 17 bases between. CDR3: CASWRIEEFSYEQYF. DNA of the CDR3: TGTGCCAGCTGGAGAATCGAAGAATTCTCCTACGAGCAGTACTTC.

The gene calls are TRBV2 and TRBJ1-6, with no clear D. V shed 7 bases and J shed 0 bases, with 10 bases lying between them. This CDR3 contains 15 residues. Germline V gives CDR1 SNHLY, CDR2 FYNNEI. CDR3 sequence reads: CASNFASSYNSPLHF. In DNA form, the CDR3 reads TGTGCCAGCAACTTCGCGAGCTCCTATAATTCACCCCTCCACTTT.

The genes are TRBV28 and TRBJ2-5, with 10 bases fitting TRBD1. V lost 5 bases and J lost 1; bases outside the gene matches: 4. Germline V gives CDR1 MDHEN, CDR2 SYDVKM. This CDR3 has 15 residues. CDR3 DNA: TGTGCCAGCAGTACCCGGACAGGGGGCCAAGAGACCCAGTACTTC. It encodes CASSTRTGGQETQYF.

The gene calls are TRBV5-5 and TRBJ1-1; D not resolved. The CDR3 consists of 13 residues. V was pared by 3 bases and J by 0 bases, with 6 bases between. Germline CDR1 SGHKS, CDR2 YYEKEE (reference sequence). The CDR3 loop reads CASSSILNTEAFF. CDR3 in DNA: TGTGCCAGCAGCTCGATATTGAACACTGAAGCTTTCTTT.

This clone came up many times. This sample includes further DNA sequences coding for the same CDR3. V and J are TRBV7-2 and TRBJ2-7; D remains unclear. This CDR3 contains 11 residues. Trimming pared 5 bases from V and 3 bases from J, leaving 5 bases between. Germline V lookup: CDR1 SGHTA, CDR2 FQGNSA. This CDR3 is CASSDRYEQYF. The CDR3 region has the DNA TGTGCCAGCAGCGACCGCTACGAGCAGTACTTC.

The rearrangement uses TRBV5-1 and TRBJ2-1, with unresolved D. Germline values: CDR1 SGHRS, CDR2 YFSETQ. V gave up 2 bases and J gave up 6 bases, with 3 bases separating them. The length of the CDR3 is 11 residues. The CDR3, as DNA: TGCGCCAGCAGCTTCTCCAATGAGCAGTTCTTC. This translates into CASSFSNEQFF.

This chain links TRBV3-1 (or the pseudogene TRBV3-2) with TRBJ2-1; D call uncertain. Deletions cut 2 bases from V and 4 bases from J, with 6 bases between. The germline CDR1 and CDR2 sequences are LGHDT and YNNKEL (reference sequence). This CDR3 region has 13 residues. Written as DNA, the CDR3 is TGTGCCAGCAGCCAAAGTCGTTACAATGAGCAGTTCTTC. Its protein is CASSQSRYNEQFF.

This rearrangement joins TRBV6-5 to TRBJ1-3; D not certain. Germline-derived CDR1 and CDR2 are MNHEY and SVGAGI. V was shortened by 0 bases and J by 4 bases, with 10 bases between the two germline ends. The CDR3 contains 15 residues. CDR3 DNA sequence: TGTGCCAGCAGTTACTCGTCCGGGAAGGGAAACACCATATATTTT. Translated: CASSYSSGKGNTIYF.

V gene TRBV6-6 combines with J gene TRBJ2-5; 12 bases are shared with TRBD1. The germline CDR1 and CDR2 sequences are MNHNY and SVGAGI (reference sequence). After removal of 5 bases from V and 5 bases from J, the junction contained 18 bases not matched to a gene. CDR3 size: 19 residues. This CDR3 is CASSQRPGQGAGERETQYF. CDR3 DNA sequence: TGTGCCAGCAGTCAACGTCCGGGACAGGGGGCCGGGGAAAGGGAGACCCAGTACTTC.

The chain couples TRBV2 to TRBJ2-5; 13 nucleotides align to TRBD2. CDR1 is SNHLY, CDR2 FYNNEI, per germline. The V segment lost 6 bases and the J segment 4 bases; nucleotides outside the gene matches: 8. The CDR3 totals 16 residues. CDR3 loop: CASRSRLAGGGETQYF. In nucleotides, the CDR3 is TGTGCCAGCAGATCACGACTAGCGGGGGGTGGAGAGACCCAGTACTTC. Full variable domain (rest looked up from reference TRBV2 and TRBJ2-5): EPEVTQTPSHQVTQMGQEVILRCVPISNHLYFYWYRQILGQKVEFLVSFYNNEISEKSEIFDDQFSVERPDGSNFTLKIRSTKLEDSAMYFCASRSRLAGGGETQYFGPGTRLLVL.

The table lists this clone with a count of one. The genes are TRBV7-6 and TRBJ2-1; 11 positions match TRBD2. The CDR3 is 16 residues long. The V segment lost 2 bases and the J segment 3 bases; nucleotides outside the gene matches: 3. In germline, CDR1 is SGHVS, CDR2 FNYEAQ. The CDR3 sequence: CASSLTSGGVYNEQFF. CDR3 nucleotides: TGTGCCAGCAGCTTAACTAGCGGGGGAGTCTACAATGAGCAGTTCTTC.

The chain has TRBV3-1 (or the pseudogene TRBV3-2) and TRBJ2-5; no reliable D call. The CDR3 is 18 residues long. V was shortened by 1 base and J by 4 bases, with 22 bases between the two germline ends. Germline CDR1 reads LGHDT; CDR2 reads YNNKEL (reference sequence). CDR3 in amino acids: CASSQVPSYRLVPETQYF. The CDR3 nucleotides read TGTGCCAGCAGCCAAGTGCCCAGCTATCGGTTAGTCCCAGAGACCCAGTACTTC.

This clone showed up just once. The J gene is TRBJ1-6, the V gene TRBV10-1, with D possibly matching TRBD1 (5 bases). This CDR3 is 17 amino acids long. The germline V and J ends were trimmed by 6 bases and 0 bases, with 15 bases remaining between them. The germline CDR1 and CDR2 sequences are WNHNN and SYGVQD (reference sequence). CDR3 nucleotide sequence: TGCGCCAGCAGGGGGACGCCCAGTACCTCCTATAATTCACCCCTCCACTTT. Its protein product is CASRGTPSTSYNSPLHF.

DNA for the CDR3: TGCGCCAGCAGCATACAGGGGGCGGGCACTGAAGCTTTCTTT. Encoded protein: CASSIQGAGTEAFF. The rearrangement joins TRBV5-1 to TRBJ1-1; the match to TRBD1 covers 9 bases. Unmatched junction bases numbered 5, after V lost 4 bases and J lost 4 bases. Germline CDR1 reads SGHRS; CDR2 reads YFSETQ. The CDR3 covers 14 residues.

This chain connects TRBV2 to TRBJ1-1; a possible D gene is TRBD1 (6 bases). The CDR3 is 15 amino acids. V was pared by 6 bases and J by 0 bases, with 14 bases between. Germline assignment: CDR1 SNHLY and CDR2 FYNNEI. CDR3 protein: CASSGQLVMNTEAFF. The CDR3 DNA reads TGTGCCAGCAGCGGACAGCTAGTCATGAACACTGAAGCTTTCTTT. The full variable domain, rest sourced from reference TRBV2 and TRBJ1-1, is EPEVTQTPSHQVTQMGQEVILRCVPISNHLYFYWYRQILGQKVEFLVSFYNNEISEKSEIFDDQFSVERPDGSNFTLKIRSTKLEDSAMYFCASSGQLVMNTEAFFGQGTRLTVV.